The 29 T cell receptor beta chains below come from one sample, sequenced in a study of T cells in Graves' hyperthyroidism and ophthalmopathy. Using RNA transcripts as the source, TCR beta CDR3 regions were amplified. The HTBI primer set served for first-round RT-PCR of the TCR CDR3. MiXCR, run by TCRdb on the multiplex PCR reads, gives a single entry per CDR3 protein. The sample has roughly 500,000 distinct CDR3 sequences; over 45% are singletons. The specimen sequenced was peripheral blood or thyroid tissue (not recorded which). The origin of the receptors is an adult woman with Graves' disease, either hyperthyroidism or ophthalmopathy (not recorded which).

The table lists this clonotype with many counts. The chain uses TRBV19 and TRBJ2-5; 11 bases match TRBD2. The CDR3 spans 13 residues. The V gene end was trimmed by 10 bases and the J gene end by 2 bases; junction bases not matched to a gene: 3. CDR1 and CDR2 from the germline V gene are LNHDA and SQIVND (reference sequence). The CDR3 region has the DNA TGTGCCACCCGACTAGCGGGACAAGAGACCCAGTACTTC. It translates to CATRLAGQETQYF.

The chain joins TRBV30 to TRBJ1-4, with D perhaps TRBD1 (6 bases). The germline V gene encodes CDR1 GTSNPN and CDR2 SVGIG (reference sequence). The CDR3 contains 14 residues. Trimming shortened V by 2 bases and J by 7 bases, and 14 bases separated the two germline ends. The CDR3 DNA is TGTGCCTGGAGTTACAACAGGGCGGGTGAAAAACTGTTTTTT. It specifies CAWSYNRAGEKLFF.

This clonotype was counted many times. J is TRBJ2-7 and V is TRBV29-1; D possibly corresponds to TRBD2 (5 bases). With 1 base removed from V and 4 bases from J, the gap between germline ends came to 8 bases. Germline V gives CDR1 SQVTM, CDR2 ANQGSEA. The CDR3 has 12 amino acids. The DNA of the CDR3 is TGCAGCGTTGAAGGACGGGGTTACGAGCAGTACTTC. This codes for CSVEGRGYEQYF.

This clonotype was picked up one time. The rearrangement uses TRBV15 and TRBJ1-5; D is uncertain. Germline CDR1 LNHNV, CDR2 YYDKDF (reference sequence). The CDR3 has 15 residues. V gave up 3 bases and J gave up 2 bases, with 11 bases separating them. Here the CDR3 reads CATSSLFGGNQPQHF. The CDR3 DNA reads TGTGCCACCAGCAGTTTGTTTGGGGGCAATCAGCCCCAGCATTTT. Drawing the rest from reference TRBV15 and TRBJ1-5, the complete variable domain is DAMVIQNPRYQVTQFGKPVTLSCSQTLNHNVMYWYQQKSSQAPKLLFHYYDKDFNNEADTPDNFQSRRPNTSFCFLDIRSPGLGDTAMYLCATSSLFGGNQPQHFGDGTRLSIL.

The DNA for the CDR3 is TGCGCCAGCAGTACTGGGACAGTTCGACAAGAGACCCAGTACTTC. Protein sequence: CASSTGTVRQETQYF. The chain has TRBV10-2 and TRBJ2-5, with 7 bases lining up with TRBD1. The CDR3 has 15 residues. Trimming at V came to 5 bases and at J to 2 bases, leaving 8 bases not matched to a gene. Looked up from germline, CDR1 is WSHSY and CDR2 is SAAADI.

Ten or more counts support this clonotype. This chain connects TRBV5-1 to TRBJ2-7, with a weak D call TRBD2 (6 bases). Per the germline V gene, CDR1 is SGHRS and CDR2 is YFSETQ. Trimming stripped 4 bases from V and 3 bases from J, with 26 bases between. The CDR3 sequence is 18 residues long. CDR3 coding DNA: TGCGCCAGCAGCCTTACCCCGTCCGGAGGGATAGTCTTCTACGAGCAGTACTTC. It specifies CASSLTPSGGIVFYEQYF.

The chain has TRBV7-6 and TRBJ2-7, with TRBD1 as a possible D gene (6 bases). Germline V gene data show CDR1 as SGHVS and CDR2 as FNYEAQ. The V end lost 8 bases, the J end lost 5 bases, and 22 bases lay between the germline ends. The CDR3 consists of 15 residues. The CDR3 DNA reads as TGTGCCAGCGTACGATCACAGGGTGTGGATGACGAGCAGTACTTC. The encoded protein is CASVRSQGVDDEQYF.

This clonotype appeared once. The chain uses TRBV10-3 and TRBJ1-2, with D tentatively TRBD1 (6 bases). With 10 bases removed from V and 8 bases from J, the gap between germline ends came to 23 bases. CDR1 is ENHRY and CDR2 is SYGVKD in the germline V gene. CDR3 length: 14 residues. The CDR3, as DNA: TGTGCCACGAGGCTAGGGGGTCTCCCCCCAGGCTACACCTTC. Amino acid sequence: CATRLGGLPPGYTF.

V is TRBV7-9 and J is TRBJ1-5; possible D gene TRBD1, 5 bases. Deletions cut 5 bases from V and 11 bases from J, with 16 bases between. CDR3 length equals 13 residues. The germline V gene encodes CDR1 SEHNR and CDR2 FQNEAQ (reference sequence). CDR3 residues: CASSRDEAGTQHF. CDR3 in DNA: TGTGCCAGCAGCCGGGACGAAGCGGGGACCCAGCATTTT.

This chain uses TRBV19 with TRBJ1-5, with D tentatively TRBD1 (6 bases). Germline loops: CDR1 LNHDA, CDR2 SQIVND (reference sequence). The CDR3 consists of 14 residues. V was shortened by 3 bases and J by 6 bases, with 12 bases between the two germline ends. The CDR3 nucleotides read TGTGCCAGTAGTATCCTGCAGGGGACTCAGCCCCAGCATTTT. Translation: CASSILQGTQPQHF.

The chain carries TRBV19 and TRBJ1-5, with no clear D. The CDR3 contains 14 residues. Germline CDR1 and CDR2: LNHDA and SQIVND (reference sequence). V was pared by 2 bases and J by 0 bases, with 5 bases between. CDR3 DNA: TGTGCCAGTAGTATATATCCTAGCAATCAGCCCCAGCATTTT. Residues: CASSIYPSNQPQHF.

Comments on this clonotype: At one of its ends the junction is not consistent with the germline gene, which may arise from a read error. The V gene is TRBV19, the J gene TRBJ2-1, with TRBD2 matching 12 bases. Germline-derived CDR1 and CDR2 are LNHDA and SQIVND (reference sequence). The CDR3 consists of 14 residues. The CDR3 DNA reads TGTGCCAGTATAGAGACTAGCGGGAGCCATGAGGAGTTCTTC. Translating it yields CASIETSGSHEEFF.

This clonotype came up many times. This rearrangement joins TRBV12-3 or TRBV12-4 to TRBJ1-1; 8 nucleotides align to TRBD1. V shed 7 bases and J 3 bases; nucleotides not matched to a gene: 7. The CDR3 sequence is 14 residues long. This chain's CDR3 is CASTRGQGYTEAFF. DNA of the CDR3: TGTGCCAGCACCCGTGGACAGGGCTACACTGAAGCTTTCTTT.

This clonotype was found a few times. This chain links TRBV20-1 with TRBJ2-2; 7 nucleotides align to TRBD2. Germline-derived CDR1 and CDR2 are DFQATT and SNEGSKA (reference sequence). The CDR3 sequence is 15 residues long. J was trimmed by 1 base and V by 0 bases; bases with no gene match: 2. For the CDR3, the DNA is TGCAGTGCTAGAGATCTAGCGGTGAACACCGGGGAGCTGTTTTTT. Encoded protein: CSARDLAVNTGELFF.

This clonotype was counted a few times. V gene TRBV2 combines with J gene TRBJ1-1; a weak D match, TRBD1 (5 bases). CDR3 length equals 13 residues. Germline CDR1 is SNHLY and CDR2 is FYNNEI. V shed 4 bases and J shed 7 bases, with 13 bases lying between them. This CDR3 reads CASSVLVQGEAFF. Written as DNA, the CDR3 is TGTGCCAGCAGTGTCCTTGTGCAGGGTGAAGCTTTCTTT. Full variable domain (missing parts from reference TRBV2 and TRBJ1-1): EPEVTQTPSHQVTQMGQEVILRCVPISNHLYFYWYRQILGQKVEFLVSFYNNEISEKSEIFDDQFSVERPDGSNFTLKIRSTKLEDSAMYFCASSVLVQGEAFFGQGTRLTVV.

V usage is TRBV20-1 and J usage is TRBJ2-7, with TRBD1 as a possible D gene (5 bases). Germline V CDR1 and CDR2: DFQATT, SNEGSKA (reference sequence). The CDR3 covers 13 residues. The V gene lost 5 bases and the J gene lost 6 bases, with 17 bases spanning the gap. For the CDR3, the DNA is TGCAGTGCTGGCAGAGTGCAGGGTCTCGAGCAGTACTTC. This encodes CSAGRVQGLEQYF.

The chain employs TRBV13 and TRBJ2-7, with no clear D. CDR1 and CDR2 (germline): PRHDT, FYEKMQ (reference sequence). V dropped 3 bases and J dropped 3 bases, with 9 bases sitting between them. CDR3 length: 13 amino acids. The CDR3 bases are TGTGCCAGCAGCTTCTCGACAATCTACGAGCAGTACTTC. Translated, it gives CASSFSTIYEQYF.

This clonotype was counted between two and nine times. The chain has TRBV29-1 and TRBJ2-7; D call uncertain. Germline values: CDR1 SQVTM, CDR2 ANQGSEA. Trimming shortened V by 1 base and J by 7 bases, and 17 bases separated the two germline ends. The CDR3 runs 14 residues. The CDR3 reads CSVEGPAVWGEQYF. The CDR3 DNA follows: TGCAGCGTTGAAGGGCCCGCTGTCTGGGGTGAGCAGTACTTC.

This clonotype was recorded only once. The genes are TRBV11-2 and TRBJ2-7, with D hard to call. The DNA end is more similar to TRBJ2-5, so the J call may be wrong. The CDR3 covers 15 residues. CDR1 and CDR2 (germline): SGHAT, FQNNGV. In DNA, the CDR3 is TGTGCCAGCAGTTCCACCGGAGCCACACAAGAGACCCAGTACTTC. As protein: CASSSTGATQETQYF.

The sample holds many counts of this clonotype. The chain's CDR3 is CSARKTGQPQHF. CDR3 sequence (DNA): TGCAGTGCCCGAAAGACTGGTCAGCCCCAGCATTTT. This sequence joins TRBV20-1 and TRBJ1-5; no clear D gene. The CDR3 is 12 residues long. The germline V gene encodes CDR1 DFQATT and CDR2 SNEGSKA (reference sequence). V was shortened by 6 bases and J by 6 bases, with 12 bases between the two germline ends.

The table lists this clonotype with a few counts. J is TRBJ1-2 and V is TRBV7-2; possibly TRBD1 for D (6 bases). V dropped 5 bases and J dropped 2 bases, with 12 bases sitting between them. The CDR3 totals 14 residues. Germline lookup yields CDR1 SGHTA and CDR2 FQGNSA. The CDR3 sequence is CASSPRTENYGYTF. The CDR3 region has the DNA TGTGCCAGCAGCCCAAGGACAGAAAACTATGGCTACACCTTC. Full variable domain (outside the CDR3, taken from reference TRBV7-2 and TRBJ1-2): GAGVSQSPSNKVTEKGKDVELRCDPISGHTALYWYRQSLGQGLEFLIYFQGNSAPDKSGLPSDRFSAERTGGSVSTLTIQRTQQEDSAVYLCASSPRTENYGYTFGSGTRLTVV.

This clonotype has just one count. The CDR3 DNA follows: TGTGCCAGTAGTAGACAGGGATACTACGAGCAGTACTTC. The encoded protein is CASSRQGYYEQYF. The V call is TRBV19, the J call TRBJ2-7; 7 bases are shared with TRBD1. With 4 bases clipped from V and 3 bases from J, the junction kept 3 bases outside the gene matches. The length of the CDR3 is 13 residues. The germline gives CDR1 LNHDA, CDR2 SQIVND (reference sequence).

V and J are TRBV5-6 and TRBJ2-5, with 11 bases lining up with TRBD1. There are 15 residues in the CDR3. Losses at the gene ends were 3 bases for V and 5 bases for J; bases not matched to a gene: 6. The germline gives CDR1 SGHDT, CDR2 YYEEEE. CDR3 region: CASSWGQGVGETQYF. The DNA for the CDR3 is TGTGCCAGCAGCTGGGGACAGGGGGTTGGGGAGACCCAGTACTTC.

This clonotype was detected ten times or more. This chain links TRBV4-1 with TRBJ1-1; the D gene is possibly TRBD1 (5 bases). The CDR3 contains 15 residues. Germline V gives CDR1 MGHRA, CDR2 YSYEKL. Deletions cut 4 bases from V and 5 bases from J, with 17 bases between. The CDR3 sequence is CASSPGRGSGTEAFF. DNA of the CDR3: TGCGCCAGCAGCCCAGGTAGGGGCTCGGGTACTGAAGCTTTCTTT.

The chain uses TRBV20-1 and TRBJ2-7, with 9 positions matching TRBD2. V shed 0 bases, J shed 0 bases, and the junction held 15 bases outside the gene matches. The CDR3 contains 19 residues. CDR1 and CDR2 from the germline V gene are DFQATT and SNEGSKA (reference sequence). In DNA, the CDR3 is TGCAGTGCTAGAGATGGACTAGCGCCGCCAAATACCGTCTCCTACGAGCAGTACTTC. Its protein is CSARDGLAPPNTVSYEQYF.

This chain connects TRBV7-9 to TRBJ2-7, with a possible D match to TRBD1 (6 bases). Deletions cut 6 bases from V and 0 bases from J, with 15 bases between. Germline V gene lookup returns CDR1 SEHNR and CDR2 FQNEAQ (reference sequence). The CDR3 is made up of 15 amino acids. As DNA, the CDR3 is TGTGCCAGCAGTGAAGTAGGGGGAAGCTCCTACGAGCAGTACTTC. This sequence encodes CASSEVGGSSYEQYF.

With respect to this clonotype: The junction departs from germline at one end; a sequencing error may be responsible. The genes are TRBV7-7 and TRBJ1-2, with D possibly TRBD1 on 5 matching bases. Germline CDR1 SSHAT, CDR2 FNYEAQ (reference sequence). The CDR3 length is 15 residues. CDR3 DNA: TGCGCCAGCAGCCAAGTGAGGGGAGTCTACTATGGCTACACCTTC. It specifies CASSQVRGVYYGYTF. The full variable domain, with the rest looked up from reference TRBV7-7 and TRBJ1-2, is GAGVSQSPRYKVTKRGQDVTLRCDPISSHATLYWYQQALGQGPEFLTYFNYEAQPDKSGLPSDRFSAERPEGSISTLTIQRTEQRDSAMYRCASSQVRGVYYGYTFGSGTRLTVV.

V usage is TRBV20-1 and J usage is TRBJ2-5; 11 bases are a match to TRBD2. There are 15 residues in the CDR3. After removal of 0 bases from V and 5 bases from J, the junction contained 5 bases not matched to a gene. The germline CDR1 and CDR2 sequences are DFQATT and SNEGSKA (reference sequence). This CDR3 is CSARDLAGGWETQYF. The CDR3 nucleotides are TGCAGTGCTAGAGACCTAGCGGGGGGATGGGAGACCCAGTACTTC.

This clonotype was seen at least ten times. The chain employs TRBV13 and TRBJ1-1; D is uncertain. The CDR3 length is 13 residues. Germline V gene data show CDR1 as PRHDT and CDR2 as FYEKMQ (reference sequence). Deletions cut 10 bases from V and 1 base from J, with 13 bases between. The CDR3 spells CATSRRANTEAFF. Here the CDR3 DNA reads TGTGCCACCTCACGGCGGGCGAACACTGAAGCTTTCTTT. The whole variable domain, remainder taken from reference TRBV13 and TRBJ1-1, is AAGVIQSPRHLIKEKRETATLKCYPIPRHDTVYWYQQGPGQDPQFLISFYEKMQSDKGSIPDRFSAQQFSDYHSELNMSSLELGDSALYFCATSRRANTEAFFGQGTRLTVV.